Presented here are 5 T cell receptor beta chains from one specimen sequenced in a study of siplizumab effects on memory and regulatory T cells. Libraries were prepared by immunoSEQ multiplex PCR; TCRdb keeps only in-frame clonotypes and omits some of them. Here the sample spans about 91,000 clones, roughly 96% being singletons. The sequenced material came from naive CD4+ T cells sorted from blood. These receptors were obtained from a human donor in good health.

This clone was recorded once. The rearrangement joins TRBV11-2 to TRBJ2-1; D gene unclear. V lost 3 bases and J 0 bases, leaving 9 bases between the germline ends. CDR1 and CDR2 from the germline V gene are SGHAT and FQNNGV. The CDR3 loop spans 15 amino acids. The CDR3 coding sequence is TGTGCCAGCAGCTTTGGCCAAAGCTCCTACAATGAGCAGTTCTTC. Protein sequence: CASSFGQSSYNEQFF.

The genes are TRBV11-3 and TRBJ2-7; D is unresolved. Germline values: CDR1 SGHNT, CDR2 YENEEA. The CDR3 length is 13 residues. Trimming left V 3 bases short and J 4 bases short, with 10 bases between. CDR3 residues: CASSFGSGYEQYF. The CDR3 nucleotides read TGTGCCAGCAGCTTTGGTAGTGGATACGAGCAGTACTTC.

The gene calls are TRBV7-2 and TRBJ1-6; no firm D call. Germline loops: CDR1 SGHTA, CDR2 FQGNSA. Trimming removed 6 bases at V and 0 bases at J, with 18 bases between. The CDR3 covers 18 residues. CDR3 sequence: CASSRTVGSPSYNSPLHF. DNA of the CDR3: TGTGCCAGCAGTCGTACGGTGGGGTCCCCCTCCTATAATTCACCCCTCCACTTT.

This chain connects TRBV30 to TRBJ2-7; no firm D call. V lost 0 bases and J 6 bases, leaving 3 bases between the germline ends. The CDR3 extends over 10 amino acids. Per germline, CDR1 GTSNPN and CDR2 SVGIG (reference sequence). The CDR3, as DNA: TGTGCCTGGAGTGTATCCGAGCAGTACTTC. Residues: CAWSVSEQYF.

This chain connects TRBV9 to TRBJ1-6, with D possibly TRBD1 on 6 matching bases. Germline V gives CDR1 SGDLS, CDR2 YYNGEE. This CDR3 contains 14 residues. V was pared by 0 bases and J by 10 bases, with 11 bases between. The CDR3: CASSVAGGNSPLHF. In DNA form, the CDR3 reads TGTGCCAGCAGCGTAGCCGGGGGCAACTCACCCCTCCACTTT.